This T cell receptor (beta chain) is from a study of blood T cell repertoires in COVID-19. Original processing methods: Reference gene primer amplification gave nucleated cell count estimates. Assay: immunoSEQ multiplex PCR; the TCRdb copy retains only in-frame clones and omits some. That table is the source of V, J and clone size, and D and trimming were worked out from the DNA. The sample consists of almost 250,000 clones, 86% of them appearing once. Sample: peripheral blood. The receptor was isolated from an older woman who had recovered from COVID-19.

For the CDR3, the DNA is TGTGCCAGCAGCGTAGTTTTTAGCGGGGGGGCAGATACGCAGTATTTT. Translation: CASSVVFSGGADTQYF. This chain connects TRBV9 to TRBJ2-3; 11 nucleotides align to TRBD2. This CDR3 contains 16 residues. Unmatched junction bases numbered 4, after V lost 0 bases and J lost 4 bases. CDR1 SGDLS and CDR2 YYNGEE come from the germline V gene.